This T cell receptor beta chain derives from a study of T cell responses to AZD1222 COVID-19 vaccine. The CDR3 is 15 residues long. J lost 1 base, V lost 5 bases, and 5 bases had no gene match. Germline V gene sequence: CDR1 MNHEY, CDR2 SVGEGT. The table came from immunoSEQ multiplex PCR; TCRdb's copy has only in-frame clones and leaves some out. The table has 95,000 to 150,000 clones, more than 85% seen once; the top ten hold approximately 5.1%. Study-wide results and caveats: Donors in the cohort were predominantly white British and more often female, and clonal diversity was possibly underestimated. The study identified only a handful of AZD1222 recipients as seropositive at baseline. Repertoires were collected only later (after the peak T cell response had occurred).

This clone was detected a few times. Antigen unknown. The sequence was obtained from an adult who received the AZD1222 COVID-19 vaccine. Sequencing used peripheral blood, obtained 28 days after the second AZD1222 dose. The J gene is TRBJ2-4, the V gene TRBV6-2 or TRBV6-3, with TRBD1 identical over 7 bases. CDR3 bases: TGTGCCAGCAGTGGAAAACAGGGGGCCAAAAACATTCAGTACTTC. It specifies CASSGKQGAKNIQYF.